The rows below give T cell receptor beta chains drawn from one sample of a study of graft-versus-host responses after intestinal transplantation. Using immunoSEQ multiplex PCR, the repertoire was profiled, and TCRdb retains in-frame clones only, with some absent. The sample shows 70,000 or so clones, 84% of them seen only once. No cognate antigen is known for these TCRs. The sample consisted of unstimulated CD4+ T cells sorted from spleen or lymph node cells, taken before transplant. The receptors were gathered from a human donor who was the organ donor for an intestinal transplant. CDR3s include the opening cysteine and the closing phenylalanine or tryptophan. The order of the fields is V gene, J gene, clone size, D gene, CDR3 protein, CDR3 DNA. The D gene is left open where the match is weak. Size tells how often a clone was seen (once, few, many) or the class of an expanded clone, and some rows leave it out.

v_gene: TRBV6-4; j_gene: TRBJ1-2; abundance: few; d_gene: NA; CDR3aa: CASSGMQVDYGYTF; CDR3nt: TGTGCCAGCAGTGGGATGCAGGTTGACTATGGCTACACCTTC
v_gene: TRBV9; j_gene: TRBJ1-4; abundance: NA; d_gene: NA; CDR3aa: CASSVGVGAGEKLFF; CDR3nt: TGTGCCAGCAGCGTAGGTGTGGGGGCCGGGGAAAAACTGTTTTTT
v_gene: TRBV6-5; j_gene: TRBJ1-2; abundance: NA; d_gene: NA; CDR3aa: CASSNAGTWGYTF; CDR3nt: TGTGCCAGCAGTAACGCGGGAACCTGGGGCTACACCTTC
v_gene: TRBV5-1; j_gene: TRBJ2-5; abundance: NA; d_gene: TRBD2; CDR3aa: CASSLRTSFETQYF; CDR3nt: TGCGCCAGCAGCTTACGGACTAGTTTCGAGACCCAGTACTTC
v_gene: TRBV19; j_gene: TRBJ1-4; abundance: NA; d_gene: TRBD1; CDR3aa: CASSIDDRATNEKLFF; CDR3nt: TGTGCCAGTAGTATAGACGACAGGGCAACTAATGAAAAACTGTTTTTT
v_gene: TRBV28; j_gene: TRBJ1-2; abundance: NA; d_gene: NA; CDR3aa: CASRTDYGYTF; CDR3nt: TGTGCCAGCAGAACTGACTATGGCTACACCTTC
v_gene: TRBV5-1; j_gene: TRBJ2-2; abundance: NA; d_gene: NA; CDR3aa: CASSLAIEQRKYTGELFF; CDR3nt: TGCGCCAGCAGCTTGGCTATCGAACAGCGGAAATACACCGGGGAGCTGTTTTTT
v_gene: TRBV6-1; j_gene: TRBJ1-5; abundance: NA; d_gene: NA; CDR3aa: CASLLGTGNQPQHF; CDR3nt: TGTGCCAGCCTCCTAGGGACTGGCAATCAGCCCCAGCATTTT
v_gene: TRBV28; j_gene: TRBJ1-4; abundance: few; d_gene: TRBD1; CDR3aa: CASRPTGSEKLFF; CDR3nt: TGTGCCAGCAGACCGACAGGGAGTGAAAAACTGTTTTTT
v_gene: TRBV7-2; j_gene: TRBJ2-3; abundance: few; d_gene: NA; CDR3aa: CASSGEGVSTDTQYF; CDR3nt: TGTGCCAGCAGCGGCGAGGGTGTGAGCACAGATACGCAGTATTTT
v_gene: TRBV19; j_gene: TRBJ1-3; abundance: NA; d_gene: NA; CDR3aa: CASSIDGVAVGNTIYF; CDR3nt: TGTGCCAGTAGTATTGACGGAGTTGCGGTTGGAAACACCATATATTTT
v_gene: TRBV13; j_gene: TRBJ2-3; abundance: NA; d_gene: TRBD2; CDR3aa: CASSLRAGGADTQYF; CDR3nt: TGTGCCAGCAGCTTACGGGCGGGGGGGGCAGATACGCAGTATTTT
v_gene: TRBV2; j_gene: TRBJ1-5; abundance: NA; d_gene: NA; CDR3aa: CASSGEGGNQPQHF; CDR3nt: TGTGCCAGCAGCGGGGAGGGCGGCAATCAGCCCCAGCATTTT
v_gene: TRBV9; j_gene: TRBJ1-1; abundance: NA; d_gene: NA; CDR3aa: CASSSVGGTEAFF; CDR3nt: TGTGCCAGCAGCTCAGTCGGGGGCACTGAAGCTTTCTTT
v_gene: TRBV6-6; j_gene: TRBJ2-2; abundance: few; d_gene: TRBD2; CDR3aa: CASTPGEGSNTGELFF; CDR3nt: TGTGCCAGCACCCCGGGGGAGGGGTCGAACACCGGGGAGCTGTTTTTT
v_gene: TRBV28; j_gene: TRBJ2-5; abundance: NA; d_gene: NA; CDR3aa: CASSWALQETQYF; CDR3nt: TGTGCCAGCAGTTGGGCCCTCCAAGAGACCCAGTACTTC
v_gene: TRBV4-3; j_gene: TRBJ2-1; abundance: once; d_gene: TRBD1; CDR3aa: CASSQDSGQGNYNEQFF; CDR3nt: TGCGCCAGCAGCCAAGACAGCGGACAGGGAAACTACAATGAGCAGTTCTTC
v_gene: TRBV11-3; j_gene: TRBJ2-2; abundance: NA; d_gene: NA; CDR3aa: CASSRTVNTGELFF; CDR3nt: TGTGCCAGCAGCCGGACAGTCAACACCGGGGAGCTGTTTTTT
v_gene: TRBV5-1; j_gene: TRBJ2-2; abundance: NA; d_gene: NA; CDR3aa: CASSLGLPSNTGELFF; CDR3nt: TGCGCCAGCAGCTTGGGTCTCCCTTCTAACACCGGGGAGCTGTTTTTT
v_gene: TRBV5-1; j_gene: TRBJ2-1; abundance: NA; d_gene: NA; CDR3aa: CASSLEAGDPYNEQFF; CDR3nt: TGCGCCAGCAGCTTGGAAGCAGGGGACCCCTACAATGAGCAGTTCTTC
v_gene: TRBV6-6; j_gene: TRBJ2-3; abundance: once; d_gene: NA; CDR3aa: CASRLAVTDTQYF; CDR3nt: TGTGCCAGCAGGCTAGCCGTTACAGATACGCAGTATTTT
v_gene: TRBV7-2; j_gene: TRBJ1-4; abundance: NA; d_gene: NA; CDR3aa: CASSLAGGATNEKLFF; CDR3nt: TGTGCCAGCAGCTTAGCCGGTGGAGCAACTAATGAAAAACTGTTTTTT
v_gene: TRBV11-2; j_gene: TRBJ2-3; abundance: NA; d_gene: TRBD2; CDR3aa: CASSLLSGGITDTQYF; CDR3nt: TGTGCCAGCAGCTTGCTTAGCGGGGGGATCACAGATACGCAGTATTTT
v_gene: TRBV7-2; j_gene: TRBJ1-2; abundance: NA; d_gene: TRBD1; CDR3aa: CASSLGPRQGGGRGYTF; CDR3nt: TGTGCCAGCAGCTTAGGGCCAAGACAGGGTGGGGGAAGAGGCTACACCTTC
v_gene: TRBV10-3; j_gene: TRBJ2-2; abundance: NA; d_gene: TRBD2; CDR3aa: CAISGVGGYTGELFF; CDR3nt: TGTGCCATCAGTGGTGTGGGGGGGTACACCGGGGAGCTGTTTTTT
v_gene: TRBV5-4; j_gene: TRBJ1-1; abundance: NA; d_gene: TRBD1; CDR3aa: CASSSGQSNTEAFF; CDR3nt: TGTGCCAGCAGTTCGGGACAGTCGAACACTGAAGCTTTCTTT
v_gene: TRBV11-2; j_gene: TRBJ1-1; abundance: NA; d_gene: NA; CDR3aa: CASRFTGRAFVNTEAFF; CDR3nt: TGTGCCAGCAGGTTCACGGGCAGGGCGTTTGTGAACACTGAAGCTTTCTTT
v_gene: TRBV7-8; j_gene: TRBJ2-1; abundance: NA; d_gene: NA; CDR3aa: CASSFIRGSYNEQFF; CDR3nt: TGTGCCAGCAGCTTTATAAGGGGATCCTACAATGAGCAGTTCTTC
v_gene: TRBV28; j_gene: TRBJ1-5; abundance: once; d_gene: NA; CDR3aa: CASRAGGYSNQPQHF; CDR3nt: TGTGCCAGCAGGGCTGGGGGGTATAGCAATCAGCCCCAGCATTTT
v_gene: TRBV6-1; j_gene: TRBJ1-2; abundance: NA; d_gene: TRBD1; CDR3aa: CASSEGGTGGSYTF; CDR3nt: TGTGCCAGCAGTGAGGGCGGGACAGGGGGATCTTACACCTTC
v_gene: TRBV19; j_gene: TRBJ2-3; abundance: NA; d_gene: TRBD1; CDR3aa: CASSSGQGGTDTQYF; CDR3nt: TGTGCCAGTAGTTCGGGACAGGGCGGCACAGATACGCAGTATTTT
v_gene: TRBV7-2; j_gene: TRBJ1-5; abundance: NA; d_gene: TRBD1; CDR3aa: CASSLEGATQPQHF; CDR3nt: TGTGCCAGCAGCTTAGAGGGGGCCACTCAGCCCCAGCATTTT
v_gene: TRBV18; j_gene: TRBJ1-6; abundance: NA; d_gene: NA; CDR3aa: CASSPGQNSPLHF; CDR3nt: TGTGCCAGCTCACCGGGGCAAAACTCACCCCTCCACTTT
v_gene: TRBV4-2; j_gene: TRBJ1-2; abundance: NA; d_gene: NA; CDR3aa: CASSQGEGPATGYTF; CDR3nt: TGTGCCAGCAGCCAAGGGGAGGGGCCGGCGACTGGCTACACCTTC
v_gene: TRBV27; j_gene: TRBJ2-5; abundance: NA; d_gene: NA; CDR3aa: CASSLRAGETQYF; CDR3nt: TGTGCCAGCAGTTTAAGGGCGGGGGAGACCCAGTACTTC
v_gene: TRBV6-4; j_gene: TRBJ2-1; abundance: NA; d_gene: TRBD2; CDR3aa: CASSTTSGGWSEQFF; CDR3nt: TGTGCCAGCAGTACCACTAGCGGGGGGTGGAGTGAGCAGTTCTTC
v_gene: TRBV20-1; j_gene: TRBJ2-1; abundance: NA; d_gene: NA; CDR3aa: CSARDYIGQFF; CDR3nt: TGCAGTGCTAGAGATTATATCGGGCAGTTCTTC
v_gene: TRBV5-1; j_gene: TRBJ1-4; abundance: few; d_gene: TRBD1; CDR3aa: CASSSRLQGAGEKLFF; CDR3nt: TGCGCCAGCAGCTCTCGCCTACAGGGGGCGGGAGAAAAACTGTTTTTT
v_gene: TRBV30; j_gene: TRBJ1-5; abundance: NA; d_gene: TRBD1; CDR3aa: CAWAPPLGTGALIQPQHF; CDR3nt: TGTGCCTGGGCACCTCCTCTTGGGACAGGGGCGCTGATTCAGCCCCAGCATTTT
v_gene: TRBV29-1; j_gene: TRBJ1-3; abundance: once; d_gene: NA; CDR3aa: CSVVEGGGNTIYF; CDR3nt: TGCAGCGTTGTGGAGGGTGGTGGAAACACCATATATTTT
v_gene: TRBV28; j_gene: TRBJ1-2; abundance: NA; d_gene: NA; CDR3aa: CASSLRGYGYTF; CDR3nt: TGTGCCAGCAGTTTAAGGGGATATGGCTACACCTTC
v_gene: TRBV27; j_gene: TRBJ1-5; abundance: NA; d_gene: TRBD1; CDR3aa: CASSLGQNNQPQHF; CDR3nt: TGTGCCAGCAGTTTGGGACAGAACAATCAGCCCCAGCATTTT
v_gene: TRBV7-2; j_gene: TRBJ2-6; abundance: NA; d_gene: NA; CDR3aa: CASSQSGANVLTF; CDR3nt: TGTGCCAGCAGCCAATCTGGGGCCAACGTCCTGACTTTC
v_gene: TRBV6-5; j_gene: TRBJ1-1; abundance: NA; d_gene: NA; CDR3aa: CASSYGGTLQNTEAFF; CDR3nt: TGTGCCAGCAGTTACGGGGGGACGCTCCAGAACACTGAAGCTTTCTTT
v_gene: TRBV7-9; j_gene: TRBJ1-1; abundance: NA; d_gene: NA; CDR3aa: CASSLLSGLNTEAFF; CDR3nt: TGTGCCAGCAGCTTATTGTCAGGGTTGAACACTGAAGCTTTCTTT
v_gene: TRBV15; j_gene: TRBJ2-3; abundance: NA; d_gene: NA; CDR3aa: CATSSFSQRATDTQYF; CDR3nt: TGTGCCACCAGCAGTTTCAGTCAGAGGGCCACAGATACGCAGTATTTT
v_gene: TRBV28; j_gene: TRBJ1-1; abundance: few; d_gene: TRBD1; CDR3aa: CASRGTGGATEAFF; CDR3nt: TGTGCCAGCAGGGGGACAGGGGGCGCGACTGAAGCTTTCTTT
v_gene: TRBV2; j_gene: TRBJ1-5; abundance: once; d_gene: NA; CDR3aa: CASSEEGGNQPQHF; CDR3nt: TGTGCCAGCAGTGAGGAGGGTGGTAATCAGCCCCAGCATTTT
v_gene: TRBV6-4; j_gene: TRBJ1-2; abundance: NA; d_gene: NA; CDR3aa: CASSDTHHPAGYTF; CDR3nt: TGTGCCAGCAGTGACACTCATCATCCTGCCGGCTACACCTTC
v_gene: TRBV7-9; j_gene: TRBJ2-3; abundance: few; d_gene: TRBD2; CDR3aa: CASRPGTSADTQYF; CDR3nt: TGTGCCAGCAGACCCGGGACTAGCGCAGATACGCAGTATTTT
v_gene: TRBV5-1; j_gene: TRBJ1-2; abundance: NA; d_gene: NA; CDR3aa: CASSFNGDGYTF; CDR3nt: TGCGCCAGCAGCTTTAACGGAGATGGCTACACCTTC
v_gene: TRBV7-8; j_gene: TRBJ2-2; abundance: NA; d_gene: TRBD2; CDR3aa: CASSLTGLAGAGELFF; CDR3nt: TGTGCCAGCAGCTTAACCGGGCTAGCGGGGGCCGGGGAGCTGTTTTTT
v_gene: TRBV4-3; j_gene: TRBJ1-1; abundance: NA; d_gene: NA; CDR3aa: CASSPSGKGPNTEAFF; CDR3nt: TGCGCCAGCAGCCCCTCGGGAAAAGGGCCGAACACTGAAGCTTTCTTT
v_gene: TRBV7-6; j_gene: TRBJ1-5; abundance: NA; d_gene: TRBD1; CDR3aa: CASSLDRGRENQPQHF; CDR3nt: TGTGCCAGCAGCTTAGACAGGGGGCGAGAAAATCAGCCCCAGCATTTT
v_gene: TRBV4-1; j_gene: TRBJ1-5; abundance: NA; d_gene: NA; CDR3aa: CASSQVGSRSQPQHF; CDR3nt: TGCGCCAGCAGCCAAGTAGGGAGCCGGAGTCAGCCCCAGCATTTT
v_gene: TRBV4-2; j_gene: TRBJ1-1; abundance: NA; d_gene: TRBD1; CDR3aa: CASSQDLQGYTEAFF; CDR3nt: TGTGCCAGCAGCCAAGACTTACAGGGGTACACTGAAGCTTTCTTT
v_gene: TRBV5-6; j_gene: TRBJ2-2; abundance: NA; d_gene: TRBD1; CDR3aa: CASSRGQGLDTGELFF; CDR3nt: TGTGCCAGCAGCCGCGGACAGGGGCTGGACACCGGGGAGCTGTTTTTT
v_gene: TRBV7-7; j_gene: TRBJ2-2; abundance: NA; d_gene: NA; CDR3aa: CASSGQNTGELFF; CDR3nt: TGTGCTAGCAGTGGACAGAACACCGGGGAGCTGTTTTTT
v_gene: TRBV6-1; j_gene: TRBJ2-3; abundance: NA; d_gene: TRBD1; CDR3aa: CASRDRGMGTDTQYF; CDR3nt: TGTGCCAGCAGAGACAGGGGAATGGGCACAGATACGCAGTATTTT
v_gene: TRBV12-5; j_gene: TRBJ1-1; abundance: NA; d_gene: NA; CDR3aa: CASGLSGNTEAFF; CDR3nt: TGTGCTAGTGGCCTGTCGGGTAACACTGAAGCTTTCTTT